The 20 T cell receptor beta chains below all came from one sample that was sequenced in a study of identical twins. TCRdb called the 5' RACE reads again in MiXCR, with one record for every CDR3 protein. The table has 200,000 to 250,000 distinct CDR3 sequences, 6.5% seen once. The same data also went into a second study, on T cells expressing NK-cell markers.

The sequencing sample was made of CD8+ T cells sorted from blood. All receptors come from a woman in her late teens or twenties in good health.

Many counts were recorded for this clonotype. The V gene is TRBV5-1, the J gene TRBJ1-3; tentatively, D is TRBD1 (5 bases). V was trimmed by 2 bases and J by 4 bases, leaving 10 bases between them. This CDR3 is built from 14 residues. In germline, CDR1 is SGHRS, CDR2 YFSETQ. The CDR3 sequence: CASSLGGDGNTIYF. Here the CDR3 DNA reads TGCGCCAGCAGCTTAGGAGGGGACGGAAACACCATATATTTT.

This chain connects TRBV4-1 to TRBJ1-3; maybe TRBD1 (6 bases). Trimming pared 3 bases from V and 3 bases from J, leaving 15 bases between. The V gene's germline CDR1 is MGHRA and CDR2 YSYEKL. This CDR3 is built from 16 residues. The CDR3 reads CASSHAWQGFGNTIYF. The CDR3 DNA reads TGCGCCAGCAGCCACGCCTGGCAGGGGTTTGGAAACACCATATATTTT.

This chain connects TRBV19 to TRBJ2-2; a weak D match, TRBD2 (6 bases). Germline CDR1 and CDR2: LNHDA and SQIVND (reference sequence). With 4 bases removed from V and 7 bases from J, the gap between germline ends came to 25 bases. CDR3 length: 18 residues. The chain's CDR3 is CASSNPGDSDGKGGELFF. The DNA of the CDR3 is TGTGCCAGTAGTAACCCGGGGGACTCCGATGGAAAAGGCGGGGAGCTGTTTTTT.

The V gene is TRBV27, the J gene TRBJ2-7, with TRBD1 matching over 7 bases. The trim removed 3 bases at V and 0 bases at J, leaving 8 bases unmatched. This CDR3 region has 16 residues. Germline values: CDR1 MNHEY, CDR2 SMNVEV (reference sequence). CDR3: CASSLSQGTNSYEQYF. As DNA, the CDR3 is TGTGCCAGCAGTTTGTCACAGGGGACAAACTCCTACGAGCAGTACTTC.

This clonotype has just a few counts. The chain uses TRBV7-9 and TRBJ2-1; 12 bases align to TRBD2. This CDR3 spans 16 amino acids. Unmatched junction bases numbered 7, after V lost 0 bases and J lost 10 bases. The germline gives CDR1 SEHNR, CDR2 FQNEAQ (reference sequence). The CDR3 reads CASSLALRLAGEEQFF. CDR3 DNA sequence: TGTGCCAGCAGCTTAGCGCTGCGACTAGCGGGAGAAGAGCAGTTCTTC.

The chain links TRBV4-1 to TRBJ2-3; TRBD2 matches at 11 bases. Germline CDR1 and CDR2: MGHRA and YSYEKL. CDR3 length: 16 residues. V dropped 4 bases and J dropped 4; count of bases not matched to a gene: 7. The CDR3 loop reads CASSPIAGGPSDTQYF. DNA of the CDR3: TGCGCCAGCAGCCCAATAGCGGGGGGGCCCTCAGATACGCAGTATTTT.

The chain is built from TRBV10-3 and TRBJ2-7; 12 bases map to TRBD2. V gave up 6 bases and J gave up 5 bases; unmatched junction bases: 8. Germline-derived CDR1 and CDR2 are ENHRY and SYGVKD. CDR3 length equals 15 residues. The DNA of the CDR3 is TGTGCCATCAGGGGGACTAGCGGGCCCACCCACGAGCAGTACTTC. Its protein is CAIRGTSGPTHEQYF.

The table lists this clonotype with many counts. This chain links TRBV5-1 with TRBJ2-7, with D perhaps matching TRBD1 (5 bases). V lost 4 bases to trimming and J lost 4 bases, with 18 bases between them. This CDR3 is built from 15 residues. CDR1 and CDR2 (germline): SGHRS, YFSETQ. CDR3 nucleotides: TGCGCCAGCAGCCCAGAGGTGGGCAGGGTGTACGAGCAGTACTTC. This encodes CASSPEVGRVYEQYF.

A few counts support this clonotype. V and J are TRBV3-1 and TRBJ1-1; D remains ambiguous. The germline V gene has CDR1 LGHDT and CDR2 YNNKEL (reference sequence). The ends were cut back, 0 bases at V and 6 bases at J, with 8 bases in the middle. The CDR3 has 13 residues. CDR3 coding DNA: TGTGCCAGCAGCCAAGATATAGGACCTGAAGCTTTCTTT. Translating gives CASSQDIGPEAFF.

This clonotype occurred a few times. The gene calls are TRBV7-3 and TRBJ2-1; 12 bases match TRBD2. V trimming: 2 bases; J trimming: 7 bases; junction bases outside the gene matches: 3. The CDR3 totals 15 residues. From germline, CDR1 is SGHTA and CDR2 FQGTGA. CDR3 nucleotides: TGTGCCAGCAGCTTACTAGCGGGGGGGACGAATGAGCAGTTCTTC. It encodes CASSLLAGGTNEQFF.

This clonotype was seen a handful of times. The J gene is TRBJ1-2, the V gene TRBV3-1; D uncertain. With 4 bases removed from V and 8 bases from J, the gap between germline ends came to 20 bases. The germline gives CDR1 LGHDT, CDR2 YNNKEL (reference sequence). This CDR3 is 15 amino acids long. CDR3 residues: CASSRKLGPARGYTF. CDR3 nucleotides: TGTGCCAGCAGCCGGAAATTAGGTCCGGCAAGGGGCTACACCTTC.

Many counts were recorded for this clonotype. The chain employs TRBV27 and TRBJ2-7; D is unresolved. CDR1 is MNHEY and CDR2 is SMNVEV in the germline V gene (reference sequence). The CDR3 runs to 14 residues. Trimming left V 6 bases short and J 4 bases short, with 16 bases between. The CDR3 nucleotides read TGTGCCAGCAGCCTTGGACCGGCAAATTACGAGCAGTACTTC. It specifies CASSLGPANYEQYF.

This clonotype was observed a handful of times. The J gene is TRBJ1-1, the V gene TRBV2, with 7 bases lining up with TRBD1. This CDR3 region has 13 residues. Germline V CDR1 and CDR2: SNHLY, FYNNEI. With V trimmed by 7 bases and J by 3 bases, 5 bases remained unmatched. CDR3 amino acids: CASNLQGYTEAFF. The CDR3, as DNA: TGTGCCAGCAACCTACAGGGGTACACTGAAGCTTTCTTT. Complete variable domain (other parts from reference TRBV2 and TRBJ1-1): EPEVTQTPSHQVTQMGQEVILRCVPISNHLYFYWYRQILGQKVEFLVSFYNNEISEKSEIFDDQFSVERPDGSNFTLKIRSTKLEDSAMYFCASNLQGYTEAFFGQGTRLTVV.

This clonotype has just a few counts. DNA for the CDR3: TGCGCCAGCAGCCAAAGAAGGTGGCAGGGGAGCACAGATACGCAGTATTTT. This sequence encodes CASSQRRWQGSTDTQYF. J is TRBJ2-3 and V is TRBV4-3, with D tentatively TRBD1 (6 bases). V gave up 2 bases and J gave up 0 bases, with 15 bases separating them. The CDR3 spans 17 residues. Germline loops: CDR1 LGHNA, CDR2 YSLEER.

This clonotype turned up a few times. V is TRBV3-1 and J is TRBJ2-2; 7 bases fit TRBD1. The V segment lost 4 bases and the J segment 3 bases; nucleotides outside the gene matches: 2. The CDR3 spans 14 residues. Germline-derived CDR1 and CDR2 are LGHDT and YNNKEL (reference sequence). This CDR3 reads CASSRGQDTGELFF. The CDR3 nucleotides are TGTGCCAGCAGCCGAGGACAGGACACCGGGGAGCTGTTTTTT.

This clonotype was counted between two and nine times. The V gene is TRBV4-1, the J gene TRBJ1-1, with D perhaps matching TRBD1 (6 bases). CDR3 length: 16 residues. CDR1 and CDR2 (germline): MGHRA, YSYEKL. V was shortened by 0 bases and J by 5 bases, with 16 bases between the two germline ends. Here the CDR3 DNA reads TGCGCCAGCAGCCAAGATTTGAACAGGGTTCGTACTGAAGCTTTCTTT. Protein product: CASSQDLNRVRTEAFF.

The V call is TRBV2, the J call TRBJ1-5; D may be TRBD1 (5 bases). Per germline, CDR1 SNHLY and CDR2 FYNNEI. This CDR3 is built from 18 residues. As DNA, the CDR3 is TGTACCTGCACGTTGCAGGGTGGCCTAGGATCAAGCAATCAGCCCCAGCATTTT. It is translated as CTCTLQGGLGSSNQPQHF.

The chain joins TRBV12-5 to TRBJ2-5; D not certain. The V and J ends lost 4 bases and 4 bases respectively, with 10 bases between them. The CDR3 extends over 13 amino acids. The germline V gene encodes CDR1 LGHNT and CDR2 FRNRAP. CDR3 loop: CASGSPDRETQYF. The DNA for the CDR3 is TGTGCTAGTGGTTCCCCGGATCGAGAGACCCAGTACTTC.

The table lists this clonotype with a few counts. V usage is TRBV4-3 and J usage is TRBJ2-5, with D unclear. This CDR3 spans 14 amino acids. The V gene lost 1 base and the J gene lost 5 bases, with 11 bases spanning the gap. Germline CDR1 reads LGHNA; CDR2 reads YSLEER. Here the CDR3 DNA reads TGCGCCAGCAGCCAAGGAAGGGTAGCTGAGACCCAGTACTTC. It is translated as CASSQGRVAETQYF.

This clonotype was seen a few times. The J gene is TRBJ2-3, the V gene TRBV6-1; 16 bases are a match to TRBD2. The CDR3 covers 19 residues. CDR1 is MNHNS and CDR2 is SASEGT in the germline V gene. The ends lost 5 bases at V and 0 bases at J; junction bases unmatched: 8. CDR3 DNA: TGTGCCAGCAGTCTAATGGGACTAGCGGGGGGGCCTAGCACAGATACGCAGTATTTT. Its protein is CASSLMGLAGGPSTDTQYF.